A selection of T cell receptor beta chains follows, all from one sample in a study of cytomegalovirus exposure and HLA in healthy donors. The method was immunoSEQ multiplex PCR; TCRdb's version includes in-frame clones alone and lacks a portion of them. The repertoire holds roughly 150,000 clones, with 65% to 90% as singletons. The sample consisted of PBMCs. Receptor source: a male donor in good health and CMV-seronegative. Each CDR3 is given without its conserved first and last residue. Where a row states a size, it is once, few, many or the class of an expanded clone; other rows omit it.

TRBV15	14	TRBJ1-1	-	ATSPQQGLGNTEAF
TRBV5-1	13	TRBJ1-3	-	ASSSGTGGGNTIY
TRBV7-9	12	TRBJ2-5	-	ASSFNRGQETQY
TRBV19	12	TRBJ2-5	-	ASSSGTVRETQY
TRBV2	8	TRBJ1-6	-	ASKYLALH
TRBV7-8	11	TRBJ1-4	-	ASSFRGQGKLF
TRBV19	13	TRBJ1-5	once	ASSPPDRFNQPQH
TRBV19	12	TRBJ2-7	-	ASSTPGLAYEQY
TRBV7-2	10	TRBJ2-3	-	ASSLSGDTQY
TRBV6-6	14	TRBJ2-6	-	ASRKGISSGANVLT
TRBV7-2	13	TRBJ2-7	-	ASSFGTGPSYEQY
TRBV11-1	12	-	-	ASSPPPGGYEQY
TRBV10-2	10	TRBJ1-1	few	ASRDRTGPAF
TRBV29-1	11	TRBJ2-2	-	SGGLAGYGELF
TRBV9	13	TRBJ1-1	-	ASSAGQGGVTEAF
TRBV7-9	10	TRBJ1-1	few	ATGTPNTEAF
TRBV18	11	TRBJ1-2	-	ASHETGGGSYT
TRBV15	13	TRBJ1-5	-	ATSRDWAPNQPQH
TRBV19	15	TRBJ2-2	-	ASSPLGGRLNTGELF
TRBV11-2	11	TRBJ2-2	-	ASSLSRTGELF
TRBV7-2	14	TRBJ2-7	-	ASSLETGGSSYEQY
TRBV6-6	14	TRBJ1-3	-	ASSYLASNSGNTIY
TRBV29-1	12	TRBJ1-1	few	SVLEATDNTEAF
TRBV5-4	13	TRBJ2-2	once	ASSLGGWGTGELF
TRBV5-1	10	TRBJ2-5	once	ASTDRQETQY
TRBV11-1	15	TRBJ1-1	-	ASSLGQGAHPGTEAF
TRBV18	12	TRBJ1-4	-	ASSPGQGDEKLF
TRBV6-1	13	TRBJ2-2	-	ASTWGTANTGELF
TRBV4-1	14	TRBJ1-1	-	ASSPAEGRVNTEAF
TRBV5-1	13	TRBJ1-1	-	ASSPSTGGNTEAF
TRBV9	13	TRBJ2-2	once	ASSETGTNTGELF
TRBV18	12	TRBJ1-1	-	ASSPVGANTEAF
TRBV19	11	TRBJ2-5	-	ASSMRGLETQY
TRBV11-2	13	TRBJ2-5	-	ASSLDWAMQETQY
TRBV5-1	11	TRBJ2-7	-	ASREGQGPTQY
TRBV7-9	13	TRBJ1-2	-	ASSPRTGESDGYT
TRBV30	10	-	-	AWSPAGYEQY
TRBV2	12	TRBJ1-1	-	ASTWDRVGTEAF
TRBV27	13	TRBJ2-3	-	ASSFTGFGADTQY
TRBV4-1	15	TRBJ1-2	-	ASSQEGGGRGIYGYT
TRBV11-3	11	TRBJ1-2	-	ASSSSGGAGYT
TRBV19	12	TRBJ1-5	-	ASKPQGGNQPQH
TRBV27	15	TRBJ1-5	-	ASSSRDRGSSNQPQH
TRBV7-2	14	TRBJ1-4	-	ASSSDVGVTNEKLF
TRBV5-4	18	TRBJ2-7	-	ASSPQLGTSGGRNSYEQY
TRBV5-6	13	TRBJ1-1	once	ASSLGRGLITEAF
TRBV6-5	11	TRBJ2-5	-	ASSQNRAGTQY
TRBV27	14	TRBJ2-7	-	ASSLSRGFNTYEQY
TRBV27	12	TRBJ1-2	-	ASSSTDRVYGYT
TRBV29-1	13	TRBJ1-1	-	SVQQRTGPNTEAF
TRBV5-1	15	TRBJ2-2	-	ASSFPWGGTNTGELF
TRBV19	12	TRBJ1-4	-	ASSVQSLNEKLF
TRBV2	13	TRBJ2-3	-	ASSGTVSSTDTQY
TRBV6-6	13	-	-	ASSSRDRGFDEQY
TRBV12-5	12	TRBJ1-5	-	ASGRTGPNQPQH
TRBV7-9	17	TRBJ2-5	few	ASSPGRGLVYKTQETQY
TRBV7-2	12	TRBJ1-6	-	ASSFGPGGTPLH
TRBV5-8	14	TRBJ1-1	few	ASSPLRGWMNTEAF
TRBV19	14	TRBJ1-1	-	ASYRGRDRVETEAF